The source of this T cell receptor beta chain is a study of shared clonotypes between healthy human individuals. Overall study: CD4 naive cells filled three plates per donor, CD4 memory three, CD8 naive two and CD8 memory one.

Germline-derived CDR1 and CDR2 are LGHNT and FRNRAP. This CDR3 region has 16 residues. With 7 bases clipped from V and 0 bases from J, the junction kept 11 bases outside the gene matches. Only Caucasian adults living in Nashville, Tennessee made up the donor group. It was into CD45RA+ naive and CD45RA-negative memory subsets that the CD4+ cells were split. Findings and limits, study-wide: Memory subsets had estimated richness that was generally smaller than that of naive subsets.

Of note for this clone: Its specificity is not known.

Using immunoSEQ multiplex PCR, the repertoire was profiled, and TCRdb retains in-frame clones only, with some absent. Altogether roughly 1,000,000 clones are present, approximately 78% being singletons, with the ten largest covering about 0.52%. V usage is TRBV12-5 and J usage is TRBJ2-7; TRBD2 agrees at 8 bases. The sequence derives from a man aged 18 to 29 in good health. Some clones in this sample may be carry-over from other donors' samples. The sequenced sample consisted of memory CD4+ T cells from PBMCs. The sample's subset: CD45RA-negative fraction. The CDR3 sequence: CASDTSGTSLSYEQYF. DNA of the CDR3: TGTGCTAGTGATACCTCCGGGACTAGTCTCTCCTACGAGCAGTACTTC.